One and the same sample provided the 25 T cell receptor beta chains below, sequenced in a study of immune evolution from preneoplasia to lung adenocarcinoma (dated by TCRdb to the early 2020s). Library preparation was by the immunoSEQ multiplex PCR assay. Held by TCRdb, this immuneACCESS table contains in-frame sequences only and omits some clones. Under half of the omission traces to an unresolved V gene where checked; the cause of the rest is unknown. This sample lists 6,000 to 7,500 clones; around four fifths were detected once. The top ten clonotypes cover over 6% of the sample. The sample taken for sequencing was FFPE minimally invasive lung adenocarcinoma tissue. The cell subset or site label, as the study defines it: micro-invasive lung adenocarcinoma (MIA). The source of these receptors is a person between 45 and 75 years old with lung adenocarcinoma.

The chain recombines TRBV19 with TRBJ2-2; 10 nucleotides match TRBD2. The CDR3 has 17 amino acids. Germline V lookup: CDR1 LNHDA, CDR2 SQIVND (reference sequence). J gave up 4 bases and V 2 bases, and 7 bases lay outside the gene matches. The CDR3 region has the DNA TGTGCCAGTAGTATAATGGCAGCGGGGGGGGGCACCGGGGAGCTGTTTTTT. This gives the protein CASSIMAAGGGTGELFF.

The chain links TRBV28 to TRBJ2-3, with 10 bases matching TRBD2. CDR1 and CDR2 from the germline V gene are MDHEN and SYDVKM. V lost 3 bases and J lost 1; bases outside the gene matches: 10. This CDR3 is 18 amino acids long. CDR3 in amino acids: CASSFLAGVGSGTDTQYF. The CDR3 DNA follows: TGTGCCAGCAGTTTTCTAGCGGGAGTAGGTTCGGGCACAGATACGCAGTATTTT.

The chain carries TRBV5-1 and TRBJ2-7, with 7 nucleotides matching TRBD1. Germline V gene lookup returns CDR1 SGHRS and CDR2 YFSETQ. The V gene end was trimmed by 4 bases and the J gene end by 2 bases; junction bases not matched to a gene: 9. The CDR3 sequence is 15 residues long. The chain's CDR3 is CASSQTPGTAYEQYF. For the CDR3, the DNA is TGCGCCAGCAGCCAGACCCCCGGGACAGCCTACGAGCAGTACTTC.

The CDR3 region is CASSFLRTGGYPMNTEAFF. Here the CDR3 DNA reads TGTGCCAGCAGTTTTTTACGGACAGGGGGATACCCCATGAACACTGAAGCTTTCTTT. The genes are TRBV28 and TRBJ1-1, with 10 bases that match TRBD1. V dropped 3 bases and J dropped 0; count of bases not matched to a gene: 13. This CDR3 region has 19 residues. Germline CDR1 reads MDHEN; CDR2 reads SYDVKM.

About this clone: An end of the junction differs from the germline gene, which may be a read error. The V and J genes are TRBV19 and TRBJ2-1; 8 nucleotides align to TRBD2. The CDR3 length is 13 residues. CDR1 and CDR2 from the germline V gene are LNHDA and SQIVND (reference sequence). CDR3 region: CASSIGLADEQFF. The CDR3 DNA sequence: TGTGCCAGTAGCATAGGACTAGCAGATGAGCAGTTCTTC.

The V gene is TRBV11-1, the J gene TRBJ2-1; D assignment may be TRBD1 or TRBD2 (5 bases each). The CDR3 is 16 residues long. V was pared by 2 bases and J by 0 bases, with 11 bases between. Germline CDR1 and CDR2: SGHAT and FQDESV (reference sequence). The CDR3 nucleotides read TGTGCCAGCAGCTTATTCGGGACCAGCTCCTACAATGAGCAGTTCTTC. As protein: CASSLFGTSSYNEQFF.

The J gene is TRBJ2-3, the V gene TRBV4-3; either TRBD1 or TRBD2 may supply D (5 bases each). The CDR3 runs to 17 residues. The V gene lost 2 bases and the J gene lost 5 bases, with 20 bases spanning the gap. Germline values: CDR1 LGHNA, CDR2 YSLEER. The CDR3 nucleotides read TGCGCCAGCAGCCAATCGGAAGGGACCCCGTGGGGAGATACGCAGTATTTT. Amino acids: CASSQSEGTPWGDTQYF.

The gene calls are TRBV7-9 and TRBJ1-4; weak D call: TRBD1 (5 bases). V was trimmed by 3 bases and J by 5 bases, leaving 16 bases between them. The CDR3 totals 16 residues. Germline loops: CDR1 SEHNR, CDR2 FQNEAQ (reference sequence). CDR3 region: CASSFPRGLLNEKLFF. The CDR3 DNA reads as TGTGCCAGCAGCTTCCCTCGGGGCTTATTGAATGAAAAACTGTTTTTT.

This clone was observed a handful of times. This chain connects TRBV30 to TRBJ2-3; D is undetermined. Germline lookup yields CDR1 GTSNPN and CDR2 SVGIG (reference sequence). The V end lost 4 bases, the J end lost 0 bases, and 8 bases lay between the germline ends. CDR3 length equals 13 residues. CDR3: CAWTPLSTDTQYF. The CDR3 DNA sequence: TGTGCCTGGACCCCGTTGAGCACAGATACGCAGTATTTT.

The rearrangement uses TRBV5-1 and TRBJ2-7, with a possible D match to TRBD2 (6 bases). V was pared by 0 bases and J by 6 bases, with 13 bases between. Germline CDR1 and CDR2: SGHRS and YFSETQ. The CDR3 is 14 amino acids. CDR3 region: CASSLGVEGGEQYF. The CDR3 region has the DNA TGCGCCAGCAGCTTGGGGGTGGAGGGAGGCGAGCAGTACTTC.

The chain carries TRBV19 and TRBJ1-4, with TRBD1 matching over 7 bases. Germline values: CDR1 LNHDA, CDR2 SQIVND (reference sequence). The CDR3 sequence is 15 residues long. J gave up 6 bases and V 3 bases, and 7 bases lay outside the gene matches. CDR3 protein: CASSMRTGGDEKLFF. In DNA form, the CDR3 reads TGTGCCAGTAGTATGCGGACAGGCGGGGATGAAAAACTGTTTTTT.

The chain recombines TRBV2 with TRBJ2-1; D not resolved. Trimming pared 2 bases from V and 8 bases from J, leaving 16 bases between. The CDR3 length is 15 residues. Germline V gene data show CDR1 as SNHLY and CDR2 as FYNNEI. CDR3: CASSELASGLDEQFF. The CDR3 DNA reads as TGTGCCAGCAGTGAATTGGCTAGTGGGCTGGATGAGCAGTTCTTC.

The chain employs TRBV28 and TRBJ1-4; D remains unclear. Per germline, CDR1 MDHEN and CDR2 SYDVKM. With 3 bases removed from V and 8 bases from J, the gap between germline ends came to 13 bases. The CDR3 spans 14 residues. The CDR3: CASSFGSSEEKLFF. As DNA, the CDR3 is TGTGCCAGCAGTTTCGGGTCGTCAGAAGAAAAACTGTTTTTT.

This chain uses TRBV7-8 with TRBJ1-2, with D maybe TRBD1 (6 bases). V was trimmed by 4 bases and J by 4 bases, leaving 16 bases between them. Germline values: CDR1 SGHVS, CDR2 FQNEAQ. The CDR3 totals 15 residues. The CDR3 DNA is TGTGCCAGCAGCTCGGATGCGACAGGATCCTATGGCTACACCTTC. Protein product: CASSSDATGSYGYTF.

This clone was found once. The sample holds other DNA sequences that translate to the same CDR3. V and J are TRBV4-2 and TRBJ1-4; D call uncertain. The CDR3 runs to 15 residues. Trimming removed 1 base at V and 1 base at J, with 7 bases between. Germline CDR1 and CDR2: LGHNA and YNFKEQ. The CDR3 DNA reads as TGTGCCAGCAGCCAAGCCTGGGGAACTAATGAAAAACTGTTTTTT. Residues: CASSQAWGTNEKLFF.

The V gene is TRBV7-6, the J gene TRBJ1-2, with a possible D match to TRBD1 (5 bases). The CDR3 covers 14 residues. The germline V gene has CDR1 SGHVS and CDR2 FNYEAQ. V dropped 2 bases and J dropped 6 bases, with 13 bases sitting between them. The CDR3 protein is CASSLQVKGNGYTF. The CDR3 bases are TGTGCCAGCAGCTTACAGGTTAAGGGGAATGGCTACACCTTC.

V is TRBV15 and J is TRBJ1-2; D is unresolved. The CDR3 is made up of 14 amino acids. Germline loops: CDR1 LNHNV, CDR2 YYDKDF (reference sequence). V was pared by 0 bases and J by 2 bases, with 7 bases between. CDR3 loop: CATSRDVGNYGYTF. The CDR3 DNA sequence: TGTGCCACCAGCAGAGATGTGGGGAACTATGGCTACACCTTC.

The rearrangement links TRBV11-1 to TRBJ2-5; D uncertain. Trimming took off 1 base at V and 1 base at J, with 4 bases between the two ends. CDR1 SGHAT and CDR2 FQDESV come from the germline V gene (reference sequence). This CDR3 spans 13 amino acids. CDR3 amino acids: CASSLGAQETQYF. CDR3 DNA sequence: TGTGCCAGCAGCTTAGGGGCCCAAGAGACCCAGTACTTC. Full variable domain (remainder filled in from reference TRBV11-1 and TRBJ2-5): EAEVAQSPRYKITEKSQAVAFWCDPISGHATLYWYRQILGQGPELLVQFQDESVVDDSQLPKDRFSAERLKGVDSTLKIQPAELGDSAMYLCASSLGAQETQYFGPGTRLLVL.

This clone was seen a single time. This chain joins TRBV5-3 and TRBJ2-1; tentatively, D is TRBD1 (6 bases). TRBV5-3 falls under the ORF class, with uncertain function. This CDR3 region has 15 residues. V was pared by 3 bases and J by 13 bases, with 23 bases between. The CDR3 spells CARSSPRQVSSAQFF. In nucleotides, the CDR3 is TGTGCCAGAAGCTCCCCCCGACAGGTCTCCTCGGCCCAGTTCTTC.

The rearrangement uses TRBV5-1 and TRBJ2-7, with TRBD2 matching over 12 bases. Looked up from germline, CDR1 is SGHRS and CDR2 is YFSETQ. The V gene end was trimmed by 0 bases and the J gene end by 7 bases; junction bases not matched to a gene: 5. The CDR3 totals 15 residues. The DNA for the CDR3 is TGCGCCAGCAGCTTGGGGACTAGCGGGGCGGGTGAGCAGTACTTC. Its protein is CASSLGTSGAGEQYF. The complete variable domain, with remaining parts taken from reference TRBV5-1 and TRBJ2-7, reads KAGVTQTPRYLIKTRGQQVTLSCSPISGHRSVSWYQQTPGQGLQFLFEYFSETQRNKGNFPGRFSGRQFSNSRSEMNVSTLELGDSALYLCASSLGTSGAGEQYFGPGTRLTVT.

DNA of the CDR3: TGTGCCAGCAGAACACAGGGGGAGGACACCGGGGAGCTGTTTTTT. Translation: CASRTQGEDTGELFF. V and J are TRBV9 and TRBJ2-2, with 8 bases identical to TRBD1. The CDR3 covers 15 residues. Trimming at V came to 5 bases and at J to 3 bases, leaving 6 bases not matched to a gene. Germline-derived CDR1 and CDR2 are SGDLS and YYNGEE.

The chain employs TRBV19 and TRBJ1-1; 8 positions match TRBD1. In germline, CDR1 is LNHDA, CDR2 SQIVND (reference sequence). The V gene end was trimmed by 6 bases and the J gene end by 4 bases; junction bases not matched to a gene: 4. The CDR3 loop spans 13 amino acids. The CDR3 region is CASSTQGGTEAFF. The CDR3 DNA sequence: TGTGCCAGTAGCACACAGGGGGGCACTGAAGCTTTCTTT. The full variable domain, in which reference TRBV19 and TRBJ1-1 provide the parts outside the CDR3, is DGGITQSPKYLFRKEGQNVTLSCEQNLNHDAMYWYRQDPGQGLRLIYYSQIVNDFQKGDIAEGYSVSREKKESFPLTVTSAQKNPTAFYLCASSTQGGTEAFFGQGTRLTVV.

A few counts support this clone. J is TRBJ2-1 and V is TRBV27; 11 nucleotides match TRBD1. The germline V gene encodes CDR1 MNHEY and CDR2 SMNVEV (reference sequence). The CDR3 is made up of 15 amino acids. The trim removed 6 bases at V and 3 bases at J, leaving 4 bases unmatched. CDR3 sequence reads: CASRVGTGGYNEQFF. The DNA for the CDR3 is TGTGCCAGCAGGGTAGGGACAGGGGGCTACAATGAGCAGTTCTTC.

The rearrangement uses TRBV6-6 and TRBJ2-5; tentatively, D is TRBD2 (5 bases). TRBJ2-7 explains the end of the DNA better; the J call may be wrong. The CDR3 sequence is 12 residues long. CDR1 and CDR2 from the germline V gene are MNHNY and SVGAGI (reference sequence). The CDR3 region is CASSYRGYEQYF. The CDR3 coding sequence is TGTGCCAGCAGTTACCGGGGCTACGAGCAGTACTTC.

The chain is built from TRBV25-1 and TRBJ2-3, with TRBD2 matching 10 bases. Germline assignment: CDR1 MGHDK and CDR2 SYGVNS. The ends lost 4 bases at V and 4 bases at J; junction bases unmatched: 5. The CDR3 runs to 15 residues. This chain's CDR3 is CASSGTSGVSDTQYF. The CDR3 DNA sequence: TGTGCCAGCAGTGGAACTAGCGGGGTGTCAGATACGCAGTATTTT.